This T cell receptor beta chain was found in a study of tumor-infiltrating lymphocytes in primary liver carcinoma. Remarks on this clonotype: The antigen is not known. The final CDR3 position lacks the conserved phenylalanine or tryptophan, pointing to a likely read error.

Germline assignment: CDR1 MNHEY and CDR2 SVGAGI. V was cut by 9 bases and J by 1 base, with 15 bases left in between. CDR3 length: 14 amino acids. Findings and caveats of the study: It was in tumors, not blood, that the top-250-clone fraction was significantly higher (p = 0.039). Tumor-adjacent and tumor-blood pairs overlapped less than tumor region pairs did.

RNA isolated from unsorted whole blood supplied the blood RNA, with germline DNA also extracted. With a constant-region primer, TCR beta cDNA was made from about 0.5 ug of total RNA. ARM-PCR was slightly modified, and three nested multiplex PCR rounds with it gave rise to the TCR beta libraries. The study ran its first two PCR rounds for approximately 10 cycles each, using TRBV1-TRBV30 forward primers and a C-beta reverse primer. TCRdb re-called the multiplex PCR reads with MiXCR, one entry per CDR3 protein. This sample has 310,000 or so distinct CDR3 sequences; about 50% occur once, and the top ten carry over 15%.

This receptor was obtained from a young woman with primary liver carcinoma and hepatitis B virus infection. The sample taken for sequencing was peripheral blood. V usage is TRBV6-5 and J usage is TRBJ1-1; D might be TRBD1 (5 bases). CDR3 amino acids: CASQGAGKNTEAFL. CDR3 DNA sequence: TGTGCCAGTCAAGGGGCCGGTAAGAACACTGAAGCTTTCCTT.